This is a list of T cell receptor beta chains from one sample in a study of T cell responses to AZD1222 COVID-19 vaccine. The assay was immunoSEQ multiplex PCR, and TCRdb's table has in-frame clones only and misses some. The sample lists about 85,000 clones, approximately 88% occurring once. Source: peripheral blood, taken on day 0 of AZD1222 vaccination. These receptors all stem from an adult in good health. Both conserved end residues are part of each CDR3. Fields, in order: CDR3 DNA, CDR3 protein, clone size, D gene, J gene, CDR3 length, V gene. The D gene is left open where the match is weak. Clone size is stated in some rows and not others, as once, few, many or a class when expanded.

TGTGCCAGCAGCTTAGGCCCAGAGGTCTTCTTT | CASSLGPEVFF | - | - | TRBJ1-1 | 11 | TRBV7-9
TGTGCCAGCAGGCCCGGCCCAGGGGTCCTCTACGAGCAGTACTTC | CASRPGPGVLYEQYF | - | - | TRBJ2-7 | 15 | TRBV27
TGTGCCAGCTCACTCAGGGTTATGAACACTGAAGCTTTCTTT | CASSLRVMNTEAFF | - | - | TRBJ1-1 | 14 | TRBV18
TGTGCCAGCAGCTTGGGTGGGATTTACGAGCAGTACTTC | CASSLGGIYEQYF | - | - | TRBJ2-7 | 13 | TRBV5-6
TGTGCCAGCAGCTTATCTGGAGGGACGGAAGCTTTCTTT | CASSLSGGTEAFF | - | - | TRBJ1-1 | 13 | TRBV7-9
TGTGCCAGCAGCCCGACAGGGGCTCCTCAAGAGACCCAGTACTTC | CASSPTGAPQETQYF | - | TRBD1 | TRBJ2-5 | 15 | TRBV6-5
TGTGCCAGCTCGGGGGGGATGAAGACCCAGTACTTC | CASSGGMKTQYF | - | TRBD2 | TRBJ2-5 | 12 | TRBV18
TGTGCCAGCAGCGTTCACGCGGGAGGTCCCTACGAGCAGTACTTC | CASSVHAGGPYEQYF | - | TRBD2 | TRBJ2-7 | 15 | TRBV9
TGTGCCAGCAGCTTCGGGACTAGCGGGTCGGAGACCCAGTACTTC | CASSFGTSGSETQYF | - | TRBD2 | TRBJ2-5 | 15 | TRBV11-2
TGTGCCAGCAGCCTAGCGGGAATTACAGATACGCAGTATTTT | CASSLAGITDTQYF | - | TRBD2 | TRBJ2-3 | 14 | TRBV28
TGTGCCAGCAGTCCAATTGGGGGCAGGGCCTTAAACTACGAGCAGTACTTC | CASSPIGGRALNYEQYF | - | - | TRBJ2-7 | 17 | TRBV28
TGTGCCAGCACCCTCCGGGGGGACTACGAGCAGTACTTC | CASTLRGDYEQYF | - | TRBD2 | TRBJ2-7 | 13 | TRBV9
TGTGCCAGCAGCTTGTGGGGTAAATCCTACGAGCAGTACTTC | CASSLWGKSYEQYF | - | - | TRBJ2-7 | 14 | TRBV5-4
TGTGCCACCAGCGTAGAAACCCCTCGGACTAGCGGGAGGAATGAGCAGTTCTTC | CATSVETPRTSGRNEQFF | once | TRBD2 | TRBJ2-1 | 18 | TRBV15
TGTGCCAGCAGCCAGGGACTAGGGGTCCACGAGCAGTACTTC | CASSQGLGVHEQYF | - | TRBD2 | TRBJ2-7 | 14 | TRBV3-1/TRBV3-2